This TCR beta chain stems from a study of technical replicates of blood from several donors. V lost 4 bases and J lost 1, with 8 bases in between. CDR3 size: 13 residues. Germline CDR1 reads SQVTM; CDR2 reads ANQGSEA. Repertoires were generated with immunoSEQ multiplex PCR, while TCRdb's copy carries only in-frame clones and drops some. The profile covers under 90,000 clones, with about 98% appearing a single time and roughly 0.16% taken by the ten largest. The source is a human donor in good health. The sample consisted of T cells isolated from PBMCs. The chain employs TRBV29-1 and TRBJ1-3; maybe TRBD1 (6 bases). This CDR3 reads CSVVDRSGNTIYF. Written as DNA, the CDR3 is TGCAGCGTTGTCGACAGGTCTGGAAACACCATATATTTT.